The clone carrying this T cell receptor beta chain is a singleton in its sample. Its ends do not fully match the called genes, so a read error is possible. Measured with immunoSEQ multiplex PCR; TCRdb has only the in-frame clones, and not every one. The sample carries 200,000 or so clones, about nine tenths recorded once. The V gene's germline CDR1 is MNHEY and CDR2 SVGEGT. CDR3 size: 13 residues. The data are from a study of T cell responses to AZD1222 COVID-19 vaccine. The V and J genes are TRBV6-2 or TRBV6-3 and TRBJ2-7; D is possibly TRBD2 (5 bases). The sequence came from an adult in good health. The sample here was peripheral blood, taken on day 0 of MenACWY control vaccination. CDR3 residues: CASSRPSSYKRHF. DNA of the CDR3: TGTGCCAGCAGCCGGCCATCTAGCTACAAGCGCCATTTC.